The 15 T cell receptor beta chains below come from one sample, sequenced in a study of shared clonotypes between healthy human individuals. Here immunoSEQ multiplex PCR was the method, and the copy in TCRdb shows in-frame clones only, minus some. The profile shows 1.5 million to 2.5 million clones, roughly 95% of them singletons. CD8 cells regarded as naive lacked CD45RO, were positively chosen for CCR7, and omitted terminally differentiated effector memory CD45RA+ cells. The source material was naive CD8+ T cells sorted from blood. All receptors derive from a man aged 18 to 35 in good health.

The chain employs TRBV28 and TRBJ1-2; a possible D gene is TRBD1 (6 bases). The CDR3 extends over 14 amino acids. The V gene's germline CDR1 is MDHEN and CDR2 SYDVKM. V dropped 6 bases and J dropped 7 bases, with 18 bases sitting between them. CDR3 DNA sequence: TGTGCCAGCAGGCCTCTAATTTCAGGGGTTGGCTACACCTTC. It codes for CASRPLISGVGYTF.

The CDR3 DNA reads TGCGCCAGCAGCCAAGACGCAGGCTCCGGGGACGAGCAGTACTTC. Amino acids: CASSQDAGSGDEQYF. The rearrangement uses TRBV4-3 and TRBJ2-7, with a tentative D call TRBD2 (5 bases). The CDR3 covers 15 residues. Germline V lookup: CDR1 LGHNA, CDR2 YSLEER. Trimming took 0 bases from V and 5 from J, leaving 14 bases between them.

The J gene is TRBJ2-5, the V gene TRBV9; a weak D match, TRBD2 (6 bases). Trimming took 0 bases from V and 5 from J, leaving 17 bases between them. Per the germline V gene, CDR1 is SGDLS and CDR2 is YYNGEE. The CDR3 is made up of 16 amino acids. The CDR3 sequence is CASSVDLGRGVETQYF. The CDR3, as DNA: TGTGCCAGCAGCGTAGACCTGGGGCGGGGAGTTGAGACCCAGTACTTC. Supplemented by reference TRBV9 and TRBJ2-5, the full variable domain reads DSGVTQTPKHLITATGQRVTLRCSPRSGDLSVYWYQQSLDQGLQFLIQYYNGEERAKGNILERFSAQQFPDLHSELNLSSLELGDSALYFCASSVDLGRGVETQYFGPGTRLLVL.

This clone was seen a single time. The CDR3 DNA reads as TGTGCTAGTGGTTTGTCGGCTAGCGGGATGGACGAGCAGTACTTC. It yields the protein CASGLSASGMDEQYF. The chain couples TRBV12-5 to TRBJ2-7, with 9 bases aligning to TRBD2. This CDR3 comprises 15 residues. J was trimmed by 5 bases and V by 2 bases; bases with no gene match: 7. CDR1 is LGHNT and CDR2 is FRNRAP in the germline V gene.

The chain employs TRBV7-2 and TRBJ2-1, with 10 bases matching TRBD2. CDR3 length: 17 amino acids. CDR1 and CDR2 from the germline V gene are SGHTA and FQGNSA. With V trimmed by 1 base and J by 3 bases, 6 bases remained unmatched. CDR3 protein: CASSLEPSGSVYNEQFF. CDR3 nucleotide sequence: TGTGCCAGCAGCTTAGAGCCTAGCGGGAGTGTCTACAATGAGCAGTTCTTC.

The chain couples TRBV5-1 to TRBJ2-3, with D tentatively TRBD2 (6 bases). Germline lookup yields CDR1 SGHRS and CDR2 YFSETQ. The CDR3 length is 18 residues. Trimming took 1 base from V and 0 from J, leaving 18 bases between them. The CDR3 loop reads CASSLNFRAGSSTDTQYF. Here the CDR3 DNA reads TGCGCCAGCAGCTTGAATTTTCGGGCGGGATCAAGCACAGATACGCAGTATTTT.

This chain links TRBV5-6 with TRBJ1-4; D is uncertain. The CDR3 loop spans 15 amino acids. The ends were cut back, 0 bases at V and 5 bases at J, with 11 bases in the middle. The germline V gene has CDR1 SGHDT and CDR2 YYEEEE. The CDR3 loop is CASSLVPWKNEKLFF. CDR3 nucleotides: TGTGCCAGCAGCTTGGTTCCGTGGAAAAATGAAAAACTGTTTTTT. Looking up the rest from reference TRBV5-6 and TRBJ1-4 gives the full variable domain: DAGVTQSPTHLIKTRGQQVTLRCSPKSGHDTVSWYQQALGQGPQFIFQYYEEEERQRGNFPDRFSGHQFPNYSSELNVNALLLGDSALYLCASSLVPWKNEKLFFGSGTQLSVL.

The chain combines TRBV7-6 with TRBJ2-3; TRBD1 aligns across 7 bases. Germline CDR1 SGHVS, CDR2 FNYEAQ. The CDR3 runs to 16 residues. The V and J ends lost 4 bases and 0 bases, in that order; junction bases with no gene match: 7. The CDR3 reads CASSYFRGSSTDTQYF. The CDR3 DNA sequence: TGTGCCAGCAGCTACTTCAGGGGGAGTAGCACAGATACGCAGTATTTT. Looking up the rest from reference TRBV7-6 and TRBJ2-3 gives the full variable domain: GAGVSQSPRYKVTKRGQDVALRCDPISGHVSLYWYRQALGQGPEFLTYFNYEAQQDKSGLPNDRFSAERPEGSISTLTIQRTEQRDSAMYRCASSYFRGSSTDTQYFGPGTRLTVL.

Only one count was recorded for this clone. The chain links TRBV4-1 to TRBJ2-2; 7 nucleotides agree with TRBD1. CDR3 length: 15 amino acids. Germline V gene data show CDR1 as MGHRA and CDR2 as YSYEKL. V lost 3 bases to trimming and J lost 1 base; unmatched junction nucleotides: 2. CDR3 sequence: CASSHWTGNTGELFF. The CDR3 DNA reads TGCGCCAGCAGCCATTGGACAGGGAACACCGGGGAGCTGTTTTTT.

The chain uses TRBV4-1 and TRBJ2-1; a weak D match, TRBD2 (7 bases). The germline V and J ends were trimmed by 0 bases and 6 bases, with 15 bases remaining between them. The CDR3 runs to 16 residues. Germline-derived CDR1 and CDR2 are MGHRA and YSYEKL. The CDR3 protein is CASSQDPGAGANEQFF. In DNA form, the CDR3 reads TGCGCCAGCAGCCAAGATCCGGGGGCGGGGGCCAATGAGCAGTTCTTC.

As regards this clone: This sample also contains other DNA sequences that code for the same CDR3. The V gene is TRBV27, the J gene TRBJ2-2; D ambiguous. The CDR3 spans 14 residues. Trimming removed 3 bases at V and 2 bases at J, with 7 bases between. Germline V gene lookup returns CDR1 MNHEY and CDR2 SMNVEV (reference sequence). CDR3 sequence reads: CASSFGLNTGELFF. Here the CDR3 DNA reads TGTGCCAGCAGTTTCGGTCTAAACACCGGGGAGCTGTTTTTT.

The rearrangement links TRBV27 to TRBJ1-4; 8 positions match TRBD1. This CDR3 comprises 15 residues. J was trimmed by 8 bases and V by 5 bases; bases with no gene match: 10. Germline V gene sequence: CDR1 MNHEY, CDR2 SMNVEV (reference sequence). DNA of the CDR3: TGTGCCAGCAGTAAAGCGACAGGGGTGGGCGAAAAACTGTTTTTT. Translated, it gives CASSKATGVGEKLFF.

The CDR3 DNA follows: TGCAGCGTTGAAATAGCGGGAGGGCCGAAGGGTGAGCAGTTCTTC. This codes for CSVEIAGGPKGEQFF. J is TRBJ2-1 and V is TRBV29-1; TRBD2 aligns across 11 bases. V was clipped by 2 bases and J by 9 bases; unmatched bases: 9. The germline V gene encodes CDR1 SQVTM and CDR2 ANQGSEA. The CDR3 is 15 residues long.

V is TRBV28 and J is TRBJ2-7; no clear D. Germline values: CDR1 MDHEN, CDR2 SYDVKM. The ends were cut back, 3 bases at V and 2 bases at J, with 5 bases in the middle. The CDR3 is made up of 12 amino acids. The CDR3 reads CASSFNPYEQYF. The CDR3 DNA reads as TGTGCCAGCAGTTTCAACCCCTACGAGCAGTACTTC.

Details on this clone: Other DNA variants within this sample encode the same CDR3. The chain is built from TRBV7-9 and TRBJ1-5; perhaps TRBD1 as D (5 bases). This CDR3 is built from 12 residues. V was pared by 3 bases and J by 7 bases, with 7 bases between. Germline V lookup: CDR1 SEHNR, CDR2 FQNEAQ (reference sequence). In nucleotides, the CDR3 is TGTGCCAGCAGCTTCGGGGGGCAGCCCCAGCATTTT. Protein: CASSFGGQPQHF.